These T cell receptor beta chains were read from a single sample in a study of OX40 agonist ivuxolimab in advanced cancers. Measured with immunoSEQ multiplex PCR; TCRdb has only the in-frame clones, and not every one. The sample contains 35,000 to 45,000 clones, under 95% of which appear only once. The sample here was CD4+ or CD8+ T cells sorted from blood, taken in a trial of the OX40 agonist ivuxolimab. Every receptor here comes from an adult with an advanced solid tumor such as melanoma, head and neck, liver or kidney cancer. The CDR3 runs from the conserved cysteine through the conserved F or W. D genes are given only for firm matches. Part of the rows lack a size; the others show once, few, many or a class for expanded clones.

V gene,J gene,clone size,D gene,CDR3 DNA,CDR3 protein
TRBV19,TRBJ2-1,few,.,TGTGCCAGTAGTTATCGGGAACCCTCCTACAATGAGCAGTTCTTC,CASSYREPSYNEQFF
TRBV7-9,TRBJ2-7,.,.,TGTGCCAGCAGCTTAGAGGGTCGGACTGACGCCTTATGGGAGCAGTACTTC,CASSLEGRTDALWEQYF
TRBV30,TRBJ2-3,.,.,TGTGCCTGGAGTGAATTTGCGGGGTACACAACAGATACGCAGTATTTT,CAWSEFAGYTTDTQYF
TRBV2,TRBJ2-2,.,.,TGTGCCAGCCTATCGGGGGACGGGGAGCTGTTTTTT,CASLSGDGELFF
TRBV7-3,TRBJ2-1,.,.,TGTGCCAGCAGCCATGGGGCCAGCTACAATGAGCAGTTCTTC,CASSHGASYNEQFF
TRBV6-1,TRBJ2-1,.,TRBD1,TGTGCCAGCAGTGAGACAGGGGGGAGTGAGCAGTTCTTC,CASSETGGSEQFF
TRBV19,TRBJ2-1,.,TRBD2,TGTGCCAGTAGTATAGGTAGCGGGAGGTACAATGAGCAGTTCTTC,CASSIGSGRYNEQFF
TRBV6-6,TRBJ2-7,.,.,TGTGCCAGCAGTTACTCGATTGATACCACAGTACCGGAGCAGTACTTC,CASSYSIDTTVPEQYF
TRBV4-3,TRBJ1-3,.,.,TGCGCCAGCAGCCAAGCTCCTTTTCCAGGGGCTGGAAACACCATATATTTT,CASSQAPFPGAGNTIYF
TRBV9,TRBJ2-6,.,.,TGTGCCAGCAGCCCCTTCCCGGTCTCTGGGGCCAACGTCCTGACTTTC,CASSPFPVSGANVLTF
TRBV27,TRBJ2-1,.,TRBD2,TGTGCCAGCAGTTCCCTAGCGGCCTTAAATGAGCAGTTCTTC,CASSSLAALNEQFF
TRBV6-1,TRBJ2-3,.,.,TGTGCCAGCAGTGAAGCTGCCAGGGAAAGCACAGATACGCAGTATTTT,CASSEAARESTDTQYF
TRBV5-4,TRBJ2-5,.,TRBD2,TGTGCCAGCAGCTTGGTGGCGGGAGCGACGGAGACCCAGTACTTC,CASSLVAGATETQYF
TRBV19,TRBJ2-7,once,.,TGTGCCACGAACTCCCCGTTCTCCTACGAGCAGTACTTC,CATNSPFSYEQYF
TRBV15,TRBJ2-7,.,TRBD1,TGTGCCACCAGCAGAGAAGGACAGGGGGCGAACGAGCAGTACTTC,CATSREGQGANEQYF
TRBV28,TRBJ1-1,.,.,TGTGCCAGCAGTCCCCAGCCGGGGGGCACTGAAGCTTTCTTT,CASSPQPGGTEAFF
TRBV5-1,TRBJ2-7,.,TRBD2,TGCGCCAGCAGCTTGGCGGGACTAGGCCTCGGGGAGCAGTACTTC,CASSLAGLGLGEQYF
TRBV29-1,TRBJ2-7,.,TRBD1,TGCAGCGCCACAGGGGACCGCAGCTCCTACGAGCAGTACTTC,CSATGDRSSYEQYF
TRBV27,TRBJ2-7,once,TRBD1,TGTGCCAGCAAGTGGGGGACAGGGACTAACGAGCAGTACTTC,CASKWGTGTNEQYF
TRBV6-1,TRBJ2-1,.,.,TGTGCCAGCAGTGAAGTTCTGAACTCCTACAATGAGCAGTTCTTC,CASSEVLNSYNEQFF
TRBV6-5,TRBJ2-7,.,.,TGTGCCAGCACGGACACGGCGGCCTACGAGCAGTACTTC,CASTDTAAYEQYF
TRBV28,TRBJ1-1,.,.,TGTGCCAGCAGTATGGGACATCCGAACACTGAAGCTTTCTTT,CASSMGHPNTEAFF
TRBV4-1,TRBJ2-3,.,.,TGCGCCAGCAGCCAAGAAGGGGGACTTAGCACAGATACGCAGTATTTT,CASSQEGGLSTDTQYF
TRBV4-1,TRBJ2-2,.,.,TGCGCCAGCAGCCCAGACAGAGCCACCGGGGAGCTGTTTTTT,CASSPDRATGELFF
TRBV19,TRBJ2-7,.,TRBD1,TGTGCCAGTAGTACGGCGACAGGGTACGAGCAGTACTTC,CASSTATGYEQYF
TRBV28,TRBJ2-3,.,TRBD1,TGTGCCAGCAGTACCGGACAGGGTTGGGATACGCAGTATTTT,CASSTGQGWDTQYF
TRBV6-1,TRBJ1-5,few,.,TGTGCCAGCAGCAGAGAAGACCCGCAGCCCCAGCATTTT,CASSREDPQPQHF
TRBV27,TRBJ2-7,.,.,TGTGCCAGCAGTTATAGCGGTGGGGGCTCCTACGAGCAGTACTTC,CASSYSGGGSYEQYF
TRBV7-9,TRBJ2-1,.,TRBD2,TGTGCCAGCAGCTTAATTCTAGCGGGAGGTGGTGATGAGCAGTTCTTC,CASSLILAGGGDEQFF
TRBV29-1,TRBJ1-3,few,.,TGCAGCGTTATCTGGACGACAGATCCTAAAGGAAACACCATATATTTT,CSVIWTTDPKGNTIYF
TRBV19,TRBJ1-5,.,.,TGTGCCAGTAGTTCGGTAGGGTTCAATCAGCCCCAGCATTTT,CASSSVGFNQPQHF
TRBV5-1,TRBJ2-2,.,.,TGCGCCAGCAGCTTGGTGACCGCAAGCACCGGGGAGCTGTTTTTT,CASSLVTASTGELFF
TRBV27,TRBJ2-1,.,TRBD2,TGTGCCAGCAGTGGCATCCCCACTTACGGGAGGGTAGGTGAGCAGTTCTTC,CASSGIPTYGRVGEQFF
TRBV7-7,TRBJ2-2,.,TRBD1,TGTGCTAGCAGCTTAAGAGTACGGGGACAGCCTGGCACCGGGGAGCTGTTTTTT,CASSLRVRGQPGTGELFF
TRBV27,TRBJ2-3,.,.,TGTGCCAGCAGTCAAGTTAAGGGGGATACGCAGTATTTT,CASSQVKGDTQYF
TRBV29-1,TRBJ1-1,.,TRBD1,TGCAGCGCTAAGACAGGGTTCGCTGAAGCTTTCTTT,CSAKTGFAEAFF
TRBV9,TRBJ2-7,.,TRBD1,TGTGCCAGCAGCGTAGGATCGACAGGGGACTACGAGCAGTACTTC,CASSVGSTGDYEQYF
TRBV11-2,TRBJ2-4,once,.,TGTGCCAGCAGCTACGACGGGACTTTAGCCAAAAACATTCAGTACTTC,CASSYDGTLAKNIQYF
TRBV7-8,TRBJ1-5,.,.,TGTGCCACCCAGCGGGGCGCAGGGGGCAATCAGCCCCAGCATTTT,CATQRGAGGNQPQHF
TRBV5-1,TRBJ2-2,.,.,TGCGCCTCGGGGGCTTTATACACCGGGGAGCTGTTTTTT,CASGALYTGELFF
TRBV7-9,TRBJ1-2,.,.,TGTGCCAGCAGCCAAGTGGGTGACTATGGCTACACCTTC,CASSQVGDYGYTF
TRBV19,TRBJ2-1,.,.,TGTGCCAGTAGTATAGGAGTCACGTACAATGAGCAGTTCTTC,CASSIGVTYNEQFF
TRBV2,TRBJ2-2,few,.,TGTGCCAGCAGTGTTGCAGGGGTAACCGGGGAGCTGTTTTTT,CASSVAGVTGELFF
TRBV11-2,TRBJ1-3,.,.,TGTGCCAGCAGCTTAGATCGTCGCTCTGGAAACACCATATATTTT,CASSLDRRSGNTIYF
TRBV4-1,TRBJ2-2,.,TRBD2,TGCGCCAGCAGCCAAGGTGGGACTAGCGGGGAGCTGTTTTTT,CASSQGGTSGELFF
TRBV27,TRBJ2-7,.,.,TGTGCCAGCAGTTTATCCCAACCGAAGACGGGGGTCTACGAGCAGTACTTC,CASSLSQPKTGVYEQYF
TRBV29-1,TRBJ2-1,.,TRBD2,TGCAGCGTCCAACTAGCGGGAGGACTCTACAATGAGCAGTTCTTC,CSVQLAGGLYNEQFF
TRBV28,TRBJ2-5,.,.,TGTGCCAGCAGTTTATATTCAGGGTCACAAGAGACCCAGTACTTC,CASSLYSGSQETQYF
TRBV30,TRBJ2-3,.,TRBD2,TGTGCCTGGAGTGGGACTAGCGGCGATACGCAGTATTTT,CAWSGTSGDTQYF
TRBV4-2,TRBJ2-5,.,TRBD2,TGTGCCAGCAGCCAAGAAGGACTAGCGGGAGAGACCCAGTACTTC,CASSQEGLAGETQYF
TRBV6-7,TRBJ2-3,.,.,TGTGCCAGCAGTTACCGCGGCCCGAGCACAGATACGCAGTATTTT,CASSYRGPSTDTQYF
TRBV5-3,TRBJ2-7,few,TRBD2,TGTGCCAGAAGCTTTTTGACTAGCGGGAGTTACGAGCAGTACTTC,CARSFLTSGSYEQYF
TRBV5-1,TRBJ2-5,.,.,TGCGCCAGCAGCCCCTCGGGGCAGATTAGTACCCAGTACTTC,CASSPSGQISTQYF
TRBV10-1,TRBJ2-7,.,.,TGCGCCAGCAGTCGGGGCCGTTCCTACGAGCAGTACTTC,CASSRGRSYEQYF